These T cell receptor beta chains were read from a single sample in a study of blood T cell repertoires in COVID-19. TCRdb's table, derived via immunoSEQ multiplex PCR, lists solely in-frame clones and lacks some. The table lists some 240,000 clones, 89% of them singletons, with around 4.6% in the top ten. Sequencing was performed on peripheral blood. These TCRs come from a woman aged 40-49 years who had recovered from COVID-19. Both conserved end residues are part of each CDR3. D genes are given only for firm matches. Some rows have no size entry. The others give once, few or many, or a class for an expanded clone.

J gene: TRBJ2-1; clone size: once; D gene: TRBD2; V gene: TRBV12-3/TRBV12-4; CDR3 DNA: TGTGCCAGTAGCGGGAGGCTTTACAATGAGCAGTTCTTC; CDR3 protein: CASSGRLYNEQFF
J gene: TRBJ2-1; clone size: -; D gene: TRBD2; V gene: TRBV18; CDR3 DNA: TGTGCCAGCTCACCGGGACTAGGGGTGCTTAATGAGCAGTTCTTC; CDR3 protein: CASSPGLGVLNEQFF
J gene: TRBJ2-5; clone size: -; D gene: TRBD1; V gene: TRBV5-4; CDR3 DNA: TGTGCCAGCACCCTTGGACAGGGAGAGACCCAGTACTTC; CDR3 protein: CASTLGQGETQYF
J gene: TRBJ1-2; clone size: -; D gene: -; V gene: TRBV4-1; CDR3 DNA: TGCGCCAGCAGCCAAGAATTCGGTTTTCGGAGCTATGGCTACACCTTC; CDR3 protein: CASSQEFGFRSYGYTF
J gene: TRBJ2-1; clone size: -; D gene: -; V gene: TRBV10-1; CDR3 DNA: TGCGCCAGCAGTGATGTCGGAATACGGGACAATGAGCAGTTCTTC; CDR3 protein: CASSDVGIRDNEQFF
J gene: TRBJ1-1; clone size: -; D gene: -; V gene: TRBV27; CDR3 DNA: TGTGCCAGCAGTTTATACAGGGAGAACACTGAAGCTTTCTTT; CDR3 protein: CASSLYRENTEAFF
J gene: TRBJ2-1; clone size: -; D gene: TRBD2; V gene: TRBV6-2/TRBV6-3; CDR3 DNA: TGTGCCAGCAGTCAGATAACCCGGAGACTAGCGGGAATCTTCTACAATGAGCAGTTCTTC; CDR3 protein: CASSQITRRLAGIFYNEQFF
J gene: TRBJ2-1; clone size: -; D gene: TRBD2; V gene: TRBV7-9; CDR3 DNA: TGTGCCAGCGCCCAAACGCTAGCGGGAGTCAATGAGCAGTTCTTC; CDR3 protein: CASAQTLAGVNEQFF
J gene: TRBJ2-3; clone size: -; D gene: TRBD2; V gene: TRBV5-6; CDR3 DNA: TGTGCCAGCAGCCCGGTAGGGACTAGCGGACTCCTCACAGATACGCAGTATTTT; CDR3 protein: CASSPVGTSGLLTDTQYF
J gene: TRBJ1-2; clone size: -; D gene: TRBD1; V gene: TRBV7-9; CDR3 DNA: TGTGCCAGCAGGATCGCCGGGACAGACCTCTATGGCTACACCTTC; CDR3 protein: CASRIAGTDLYGYTF
J gene: TRBJ2-2; clone size: -; D gene: -; V gene: TRBV30; CDR3 DNA: TGTGCCTGGAGTGTACTGGGGGCCCGGGAGCTGTTTTTT; CDR3 protein: CAWSVLGARELFF
J gene: TRBJ1-2; clone size: once; D gene: -; V gene: TRBV2; CDR3 DNA: TGTGCCAGCAGCGGACAGATCTATGGCTACACCTTC; CDR3 protein: CASSGQIYGYTF
J gene: TRBJ2-3; clone size: few; D gene: -; V gene: TRBV19; CDR3 DNA: TGTGCCAGTATGATTTCCAGGGACACAGATACGCAGTATTTT; CDR3 protein: CASMISRDTDTQYF
J gene: TRBJ2-3; clone size: -; D gene: TRBD2; V gene: TRBV4-1; CDR3 DNA: TGCGCCAGCAGCAAGCTAGCGGGGGGGACAGATACGCAGTATTTT; CDR3 protein: CASSKLAGGTDTQYF
J gene: TRBJ2-3; clone size: -; D gene: TRBD2; V gene: TRBV18; CDR3 DNA: TGTGCCAGCTCGCCTCTAGCGGGAAGCACAGATACGCAGTATTTT; CDR3 protein: CASSPLAGSTDTQYF
J gene: TRBJ2-1; clone size: once; D gene: TRBD2; V gene: TRBV15; CDR3 DNA: TGTGCCACCAGTCGCGGGACTAGCGGGAGTTTGGTTGAGCAGTTCTTC; CDR3 protein: CATSRGTSGSLVEQFF
J gene: TRBJ1-2; clone size: -; D gene: -; V gene: TRBV2; CDR3 DNA: TGTGCCAGCAGTTCCCAGGGATTCTATGGCTACACCTTC; CDR3 protein: CASSSQGFYGYTF
J gene: TRBJ1-3; clone size: -; D gene: -; V gene: TRBV18; CDR3 DNA: TGTGCCAGCTCAGAGAGACAAGACTCTGGAAACACCATATATTTT; CDR3 protein: CASSERQDSGNTIYF
J gene: TRBJ1-2; clone size: -; D gene: TRBD1; V gene: TRBV12-3/TRBV12-4; CDR3 DNA: TGTGCCAGCACCTCTACAGGGGGATCGGACTACACCTTC; CDR3 protein: CASTSTGGSDYTF
J gene: TRBJ2-3; clone size: few; D gene: TRBD2; V gene: TRBV7-2; CDR3 DNA: TGTGCCAGCCTAGGACTAGCGGGATCGGGGGATACGCAGTATTTT; CDR3 protein: CASLGLAGSGDTQYF
J gene: TRBJ1-5; clone size: -; D gene: -; V gene: TRBV14; CDR3 DNA: TGTGCCAGCAGCCTTGAATGCACGGGCGGGGGTCAGCCCCAGCATTTT; CDR3 protein: CASSLECTGGGQPQHF
J gene: TRBJ1-3; clone size: -; D gene: -; V gene: TRBV2; CDR3 DNA: TGTGCCAGCAGTGTCCAGGGAACGGGTGGAAACACCATATATTTT; CDR3 protein: CASSVQGTGGNTIYF
J gene: TRBJ2-5; clone size: -; D gene: -; V gene: TRBV3-1/TRBV3-2; CDR3 DNA: TGTGCCAGCAGCCAAGGCCGGGAGGAGACCCAGTACTTC; CDR3 protein: CASSQGREETQYF
J gene: TRBJ1-1; clone size: -; D gene: TRBD1; V gene: TRBV3-1/TRBV3-2; CDR3 DNA: TGTGCCAGCAGCGCCCGACAGGGCCGGGGCACTGAAGCTTTCTTT; CDR3 protein: CASSARQGRGTEAFF
J gene: TRBJ1-2; clone size: -; D gene: TRBD1; V gene: TRBV19; CDR3 DNA: TGTGCCAGTAGTACCCAAATACAGGGGATTGGTGGCTACACCTTC; CDR3 protein: CASSTQIQGIGGYTF
J gene: TRBJ1-2; clone size: -; D gene: TRBD1; V gene: TRBV3-1/TRBV3-2; CDR3 DNA: TGTGCCAGCAGCCACCTCCTTAGACAGGGCAGAGGAGTCTATGGCTACACCTTC; CDR3 protein: CASSHLLRQGRGVYGYTF
J gene: TRBJ1-3; clone size: -; D gene: TRBD1; V gene: TRBV19; CDR3 DNA: TGTGCCAGTAGTTCTGGGACAGGGGTTGGAAACACCATATATTTT; CDR3 protein: CASSSGTGVGNTIYF
J gene: TRBJ2-6; clone size: -; D gene: -; V gene: TRBV3-1/TRBV3-2; CDR3 DNA: TGTGCCAGCAGCCTCAGGGGTTCTGGGGCCAACGTCCTGACTTTC; CDR3 protein: CASSLRGSGANVLTF
J gene: TRBJ1-1; clone size: few; D gene: -; V gene: TRBV12-2; CDR3 DNA: TGTGCAAGTCGCTCCCGGGGTCCCAAGGAAGCTTTCTTT; CDR3 protein: CASRSRGPKEAFF
J gene: TRBJ1-6; clone size: -; D gene: -; V gene: TRBV6-1; CDR3 DNA: TGTGCCAGCAGTGATGAGAATAATTCACCCCTCCACTTT; CDR3 protein: CASSDENNSPLHF
J gene: TRBJ1-2; clone size: -; D gene: -; V gene: TRBV5-1; CDR3 DNA: TGCGCCAGCAGCTTGACAGATTACTATGGCTACACCTTC; CDR3 protein: CASSLTDYYGYTF
J gene: TRBJ1-5; clone size: -; D gene: -; V gene: TRBV2; CDR3 DNA: TGTGCCAGCAGTGAAAGCACGGGTAACAATCAGCCCCAGCATTTT; CDR3 protein: CASSESTGNNQPQHF
J gene: TRBJ2-2; clone size: once; D gene: TRBD2; V gene: TRBV5-1; CDR3 DNA: TGCGCCAGCAGCTTAACAATCATCGGACTAGCGAAGACCGGGGAGCTGTTTTTT; CDR3 protein: CASSLTIIGLAKTGELFF
J gene: TRBJ1-1; clone size: -; D gene: -; V gene: TRBV19; CDR3 DNA: TGTGCCAGTAGCAGACTACATGCGACTACTGAAGCTTTCTTT; CDR3 protein: CASSRLHATTEAFF
J gene: TRBJ1-1; clone size: -; D gene: TRBD1; V gene: TRBV5-4; CDR3 DNA: TGTGCCAGCAGCTCGTCAGGGGGTGCCAACACTGAAGCTTTCTTT; CDR3 protein: CASSSSGGANTEAFF
J gene: TRBJ2-3; clone size: -; D gene: TRBD2; V gene: TRBV10-1; CDR3 DNA: TGCGCCAGCAGTGTGGCGGGAGCTACAGATACGCAGTATTTT; CDR3 protein: CASSVAGATDTQYF
J gene: TRBJ1-1; clone size: -; D gene: TRBD1; V gene: TRBV2; CDR3 DNA: TGTGCCAGCAGTGTCGACAGGGCGGTGGGAGCTTTCTTT; CDR3 protein: CASSVDRAVGAFF
J gene: TRBJ1-3; clone size: few; D gene: TRBD1; V gene: TRBV2; CDR3 DNA: TGTGCCAGCGCCCGGGACAGGGGAACTGGAAACACCATATATTTT; CDR3 protein: CASARDRGTGNTIYF